Listed below are T cell receptor beta chains from one sample, sequenced in a study of Ad26.COV2.S vaccination and SARS-CoV-2 variants. Some clones are missing from TCRdb's copy, which holds only in-frame ones; the method was immunoSEQ multiplex PCR. Of 400,000 to 500,000 clones in the sample, roughly 90% were seen once. This material consisted of peripheral blood, taken in a trial of Ad26.COV2.S vaccine versus placebo. These receptors were collected from a person between 18 and 59 years old who received the Ad26.COV2.S COVID-19 vaccine or a placebo. Both conserved end residues are part of each CDR3. Each record gives: J gene, V gene, D gene, clone size, CDR3 protein, CDR3 DNA. A D gene is named only where the DNA matches it firmly. The listing skips clone size in some rows; elsewhere it reads once, few, many or a size class.

TRBJ1-2 TRBV30 . . CAWREGGRVYGYTF TGTGCCTGGAGAGAGGGCGGTCGGGTCTATGGCTACACCTTC
TRBJ2-3 TRBV5-1 . . CASSLDRGSSTDTQYF TGCGCCAGCAGCTTGGATAGGGGATCTAGCACAGATACGCAGTATTTT
TRBJ1-1 TRBV18 . . CASSPSGDYTEAFF TGTGCCAGCTCACCCTCAGGGGACTACACTGAAGCTTTCTTT
TRBJ2-7 TRBV10-1 . . CASSESRTGTYEQYF TGCGCCAGCAGTGAGTCGCGAACAGGGACCTACGAGCAGTACTTC
TRBJ2-1 TRBV28 . . CASSDPGQHNEQFF TGTGCCAGCAGTGATCCGGGACAACACAATGAGCAGTTCTTC
TRBJ2-3 TRBV6-2/TRBV6-3 . . CASSPALRDAGTQYF TGTGCCAGCAGTCCCGCGCTGCGCGATGCAGGTACGCAGTATTTT
TRBJ2-3 TRBV5-1 TRBD2 once CASSQLAGGTDTQYF TGCGCCAGCAGCCAACTAGCGGGAGGCACAGATACGCAGTATTTT
TRBJ2-7 TRBV6-5 . few CASSPLTWYEQYF TGTGCCAGCAGTCCTTTAACGTGGTACGAGCAGTACTTC
TRBJ2-7 TRBV2 . . CASSGYYEQYF TGTGCCAGCAGTGGCTACTACGAGCAGTACTTC
TRBJ2-7 TRBV6-5 . . CASNKSGRLYEQYF TGTGCCAGCAATAAGAGTGGCCGACTCTACGAGCAGTACTTC
TRBJ2-1 TRBV6-2/TRBV6-3 TRBD2 . CASTYSGGHNEQFF TGTGCCAGCACTTATAGCGGGGGCCACAATGAGCAGTTCTTC
TRBJ1-4 TRBV19 . . CASSRQPRTELFF TGTGCCAGTAGCCGACAGCCGCGTACAGAACTGTTTTTT
TRBJ2-2 TRBV10-3 TRBD1 . CAISEPDRLNTGELFF TGTGCCATCAGTGAACCGGACAGGCTGAACACCGGGGAGCTGTTTTTT
TRBJ1-6 TRBV14 . few CASSPRWAGYSPLHF TGTGCCAGCAGCCCAAGATGGGCAGGGTATTCACCCCTCCACTTT
TRBJ1-2 TRBV21-1 . few CASSKSPSGGWGYTF TGTGCCAGCAGCAAGTCCCCCTCGGGGGGCTGGGGCTACACCTTC
TRBJ1-2 TRBV19 TRBD1 . CASSTRDRKGYTF TGTGCCAGTAGTACCCGGGACAGGAAGGGCTACACCTTC
TRBJ1-5 TRBV6-6 TRBD1 . CASSQSNDRGPNQPQHF TGTGCCAGCAGTCAATCCAATGACAGGGGGCCCAATCAGCCCCAGCATTTT
TRBJ2-2 TRBV27 TRBD1 . CASSPLGTGGGFTGELFF TGTGCCAGCAGCCCGCTCGGGACAGGGGGCGGGTTTACCGGGGAGCTGTTTTTT
TRBJ1-5 TRBV5-8 TRBD1 . CASSLGQGRQPQHF TGTGCCAGCAGCTTGGGACAGGGTAGGCAGCCCCAGCATTTT
TRBJ2-2 TRBV28 . . CATKDTVGGELFF TGTGCCACCAAAGACACTGTCGGGGGGGAGCTGTTTTTT
TRBJ2-1 TRBV4-3 . . CASSQTPISNEQFF TGCGCCAGCAGCCAGACCCCGATATCAAATGAGCAGTTCTTC
TRBJ2-7 TRBV3-1/TRBV3-2 . . CASSQDIVTYEQYF TGTGCCAGCAGCCAAGACATAGTTACCTACGAGCAGTACTTC
TRBJ2-2 TRBV7-2 . once CASSLAGGGAGELFF TGTGCCAGCAGCTTAGCGGGGGGCGGCGCCGGGGAGCTGTTTTTT